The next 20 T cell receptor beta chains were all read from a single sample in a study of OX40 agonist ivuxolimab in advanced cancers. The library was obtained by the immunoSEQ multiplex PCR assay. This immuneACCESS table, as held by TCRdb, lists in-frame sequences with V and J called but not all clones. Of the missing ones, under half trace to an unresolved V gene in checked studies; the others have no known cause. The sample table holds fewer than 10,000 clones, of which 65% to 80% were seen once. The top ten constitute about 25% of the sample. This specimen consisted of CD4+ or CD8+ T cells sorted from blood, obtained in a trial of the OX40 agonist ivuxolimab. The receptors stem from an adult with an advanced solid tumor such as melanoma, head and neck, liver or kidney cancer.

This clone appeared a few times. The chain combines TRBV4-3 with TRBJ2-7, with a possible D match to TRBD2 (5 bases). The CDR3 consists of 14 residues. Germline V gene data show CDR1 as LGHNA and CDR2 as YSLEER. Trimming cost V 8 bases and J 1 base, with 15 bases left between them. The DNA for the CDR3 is TGCGCCAGCTCACCAGGAGGTAGATCCTACGAGCAGTACTTC. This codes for CASSPGGRSYEQYF.

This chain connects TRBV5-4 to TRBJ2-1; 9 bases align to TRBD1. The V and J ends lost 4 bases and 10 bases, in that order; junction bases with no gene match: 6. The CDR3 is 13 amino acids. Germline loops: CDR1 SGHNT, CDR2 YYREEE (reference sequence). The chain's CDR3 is CASSPQGAQEQFF. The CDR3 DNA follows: TGTGCCAGCAGCCCACAGGGGGCGCAGGAGCAGTTCTTC.

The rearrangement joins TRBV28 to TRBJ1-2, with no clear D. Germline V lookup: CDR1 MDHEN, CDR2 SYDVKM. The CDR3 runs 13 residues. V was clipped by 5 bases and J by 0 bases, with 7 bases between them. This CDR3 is CASSLGANYGYTF. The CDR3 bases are TGTGCCAGCAGTCTCGGGGCTAACTATGGCTACACCTTC.

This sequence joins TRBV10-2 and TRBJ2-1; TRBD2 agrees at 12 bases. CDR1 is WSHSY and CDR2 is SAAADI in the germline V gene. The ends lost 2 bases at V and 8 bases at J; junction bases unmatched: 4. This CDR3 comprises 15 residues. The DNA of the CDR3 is TGCGCCAGCAGTGAGGGGGGACTAGCGGGCGATGAGCAGTTCTTC. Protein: CASSEGGLAGDEQFF.

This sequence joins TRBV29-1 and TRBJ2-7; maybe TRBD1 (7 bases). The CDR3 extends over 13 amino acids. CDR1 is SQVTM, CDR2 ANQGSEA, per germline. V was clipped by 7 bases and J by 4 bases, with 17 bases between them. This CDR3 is CSGRGTETYEQYF. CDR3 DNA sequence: TGCAGCGGTCGGGGGACAGAGACTTACGAGCAGTACTTC.

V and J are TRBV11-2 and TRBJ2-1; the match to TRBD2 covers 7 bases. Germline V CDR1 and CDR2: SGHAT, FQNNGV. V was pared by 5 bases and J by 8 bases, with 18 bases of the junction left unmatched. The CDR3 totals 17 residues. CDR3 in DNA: TGTGCCAGCAGCCACGAGGTCGGGCGGGGGAGTAAGGATGAGCAGTTCTTC. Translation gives CASSHEVGRGSKDEQFF.

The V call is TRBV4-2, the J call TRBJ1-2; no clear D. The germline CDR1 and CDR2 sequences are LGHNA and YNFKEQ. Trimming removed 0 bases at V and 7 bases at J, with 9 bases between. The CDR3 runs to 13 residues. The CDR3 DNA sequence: TGTGCCAGCAGCCAAGATAAGGGCGGTGGCTACACCTTC. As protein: CASSQDKGGGYTF.

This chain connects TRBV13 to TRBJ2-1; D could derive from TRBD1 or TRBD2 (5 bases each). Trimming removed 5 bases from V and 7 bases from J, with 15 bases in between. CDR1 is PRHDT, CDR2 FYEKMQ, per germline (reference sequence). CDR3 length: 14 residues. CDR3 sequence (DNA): TGTGCCAGCAGCACGGGGCCCGGGGCGAATGAGCAGTTCTTC. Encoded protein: CASSTGPGANEQFF.

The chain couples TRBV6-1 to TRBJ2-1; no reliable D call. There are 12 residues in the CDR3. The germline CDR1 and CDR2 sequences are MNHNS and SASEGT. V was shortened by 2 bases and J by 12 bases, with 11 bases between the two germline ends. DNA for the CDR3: TGTGCCAGCAGTGAACAGTCAGACCGGCAGTTCTTC. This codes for CASSEQSDRQFF.

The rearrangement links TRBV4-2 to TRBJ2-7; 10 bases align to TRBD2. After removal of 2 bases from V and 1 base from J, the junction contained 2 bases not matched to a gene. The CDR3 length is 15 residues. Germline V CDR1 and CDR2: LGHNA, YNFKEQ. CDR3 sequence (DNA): TGTGCCAGCAGCCAACTAGCGGGAGCATCCTACGAGCAGTACTTC. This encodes CASSQLAGASYEQYF.

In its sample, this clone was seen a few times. CDR3 DNA: TGTGCCACCAGCGGGACAGGGGGCATCTACGAGCAGTACTTC. It specifies CATSGTGGIYEQYF. The chain joins TRBV15 to TRBJ2-7; 12 bases agree with TRBD1. The length of the CDR3 is 14 residues. CDR1 is LNHNV and CDR2 is YYDKDF in the germline V gene (reference sequence). Losses at the gene ends were 5 bases for V and 3 bases for J; bases not matched to a gene: 2.

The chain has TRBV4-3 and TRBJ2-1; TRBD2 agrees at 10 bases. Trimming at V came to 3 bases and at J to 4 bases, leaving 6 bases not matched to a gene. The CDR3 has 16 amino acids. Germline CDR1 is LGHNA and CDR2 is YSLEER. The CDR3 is CASSHAAGGAYNEQFF. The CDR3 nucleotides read TGCGCCAGCAGCCATGCAGCGGGGGGGGCGTACAATGAGCAGTTCTTC.

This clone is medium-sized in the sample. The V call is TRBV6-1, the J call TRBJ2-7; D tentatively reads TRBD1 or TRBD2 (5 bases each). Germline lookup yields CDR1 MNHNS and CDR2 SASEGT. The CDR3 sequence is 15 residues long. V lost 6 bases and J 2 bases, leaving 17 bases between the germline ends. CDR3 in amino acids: CASSLGTALPYEQYF. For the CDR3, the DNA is TGTGCCAGCAGCCTCGGGACGGCTCTCCCCTACGAGCAGTACTTC.

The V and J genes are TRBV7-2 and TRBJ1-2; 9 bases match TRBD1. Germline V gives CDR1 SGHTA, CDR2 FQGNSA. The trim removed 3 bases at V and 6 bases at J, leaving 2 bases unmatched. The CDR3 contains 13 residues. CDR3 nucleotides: TGTGCCAGCAGCTTGGGACAGGGAGATGGCTACACCTTC. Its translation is CASSLGQGDGYTF.

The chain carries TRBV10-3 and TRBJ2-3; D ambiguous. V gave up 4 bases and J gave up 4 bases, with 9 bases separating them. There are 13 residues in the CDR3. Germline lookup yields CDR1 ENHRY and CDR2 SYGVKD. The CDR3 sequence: CAISVVASDTQYF. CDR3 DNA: TGTGCCATCAGTGTGGTGGCGTCAGATACGCAGTATTTT.

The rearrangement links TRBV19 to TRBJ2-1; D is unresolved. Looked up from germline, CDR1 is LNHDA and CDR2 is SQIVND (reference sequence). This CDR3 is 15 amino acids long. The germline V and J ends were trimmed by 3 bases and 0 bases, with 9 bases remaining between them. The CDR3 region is CASSIGVSSYNEQFF. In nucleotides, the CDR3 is TGTGCCAGTAGTATTGGGGTGAGCTCCTACAATGAGCAGTTCTTC.

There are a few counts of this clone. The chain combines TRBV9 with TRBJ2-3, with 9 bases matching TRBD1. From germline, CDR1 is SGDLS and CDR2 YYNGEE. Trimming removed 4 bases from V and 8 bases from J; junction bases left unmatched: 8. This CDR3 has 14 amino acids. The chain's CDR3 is CASSTGQGRSTQYF. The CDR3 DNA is TGTGCCAGCAGCACAGGACAGGGGAGAAGTACGCAGTATTTT. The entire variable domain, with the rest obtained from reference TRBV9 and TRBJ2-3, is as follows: DSGVTQTPKHLITATGQRVTLRCSPRSGDLSVYWYQQSLDQGLQFLIQYYNGEERAKGNILERFSAQQFPDLHSELNLSSLELGDSALYFCASSTGQGRSTQYFGPGTRLTVL.

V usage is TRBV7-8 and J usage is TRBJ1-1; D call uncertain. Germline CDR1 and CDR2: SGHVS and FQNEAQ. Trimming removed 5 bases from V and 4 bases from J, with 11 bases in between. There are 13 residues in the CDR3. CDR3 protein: CASSPRGGTEAFF. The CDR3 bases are TGTGCCAGCAGCCCTCGGGGAGGCACTGAAGCTTTCTTT.

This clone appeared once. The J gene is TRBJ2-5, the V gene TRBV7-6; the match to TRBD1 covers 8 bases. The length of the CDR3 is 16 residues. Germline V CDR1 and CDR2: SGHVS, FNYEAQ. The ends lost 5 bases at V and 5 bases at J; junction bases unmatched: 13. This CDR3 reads CASSPSPDRAGETQYF. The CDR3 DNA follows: TGTGCCAGCAGCCCCTCCCCGGACAGGGCAGGGGAGACCCAGTACTTC.

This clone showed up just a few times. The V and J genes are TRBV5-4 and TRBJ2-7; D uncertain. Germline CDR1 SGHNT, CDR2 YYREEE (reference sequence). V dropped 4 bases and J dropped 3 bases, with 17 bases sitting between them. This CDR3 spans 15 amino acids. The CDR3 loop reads CASSPVGSLVYEQYF. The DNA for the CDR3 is TGTGCCAGCAGCCCTGTGGGGTCCCTTGTCTACGAGCAGTACTTC.